This T cell receptor beta chain originates from a study of T cells in Graves' hyperthyroidism and ophthalmopathy. Findings and caveats of the study: Ophthalmopathy was model-predicted a median about 7.1 months pre-onset.

This clonotype came up many times. Antigen: not known. The TCR beta CDR3 regions underwent amplification using RNA transcripts as the source. Initially, a first-round RT-PCR of the TCR CDR3 employed the HTBI primer set. MiXCR, applied by TCRdb to the multiplex PCR reads, yields one record per CDR3 protein. The sample lists about 620,000 distinct CDR3 sequences, 15% to 20% occurring once. Trimming removed 0 bases at V and 11 bases at J, with 16 bases between. The length of the CDR3 is 14 residues. The germline V gene has CDR1 MNHNS and CDR2 SASEGT. The chain has TRBV6-1 and TRBJ1-1, with D possibly matching TRBD1 (6 bases). The clonotype comes from a woman in her twenties or thirties with Graves' hyperthyroidism. The specimen sequenced was blood. The CDR3 DNA follows: TGTGCCAGCAGTGAAGCGCTTCAGGGGACGGTGGCTTTCTTT. It specifies CASSEALQGTVAFF.